What follows are 4 T cell receptor beta chains derived from one specimen sequenced in a study of T cell repertoires in cytomegalovirus infection. TCRdb analysed the reads with MiXCR anew, one entry per CDR3 protein. The table includes about 310,000 distinct CDR3 sequences, roughly a sixth detected once. The sequencing sample was made of PBMCs. These receptors originate from a human donor in good health (CMV status not recorded). Some clones in this sample may be carry-over from other donors' samples.

J is TRBJ2-1 and V is TRBV20-1; possibly TRBD1 for D (7 bases). This CDR3 contains 15 residues. Trimming shortened V by 4 bases and J by 4 bases, and 17 bases separated the two germline ends. Germline CDR1 and CDR2: DFQATT and SNEGSKA (reference sequence). In DNA, the CDR3 is TGCAGTGCTAAGAGGTCAGGGGGGAATTACAATGAGCAGTTCTTC. This sequence encodes CSAKRSGGNYNEQFF.

This clonotype was seen many times. The J gene is TRBJ2-5, the V gene TRBV7-9; 10 nucleotides agree with TRBD2. The germline gives CDR1 SEHNR, CDR2 FQNEAQ (reference sequence). Trimming at V came to 5 bases and at J to 4 bases, leaving 4 bases not matched to a gene. The CDR3 is made up of 14 amino acids. The CDR3, as DNA: TGTGCCAGCAGCGCCCTAGCGGGGGCAGAGACCCAGTACTTC. This encodes CASSALAGAETQYF.

In its sample, this clonotype was seen a few times. The chain has TRBV2 and TRBJ2-7, with D perhaps assigned TRBD1 or TRBD2 (5 bases each). CDR1 and CDR2 (germline): SNHLY, FYNNEI. Trimming took off 2 bases at V and 3 bases at J, with 14 bases between the two ends. The CDR3 is 15 amino acids. The CDR3, as DNA: TGTGCCAGCAGTGAATCGTTTGGGACGGACTACGAGCAGTACTTC. Protein: CASSESFGTDYEQYF.

At least ten counts were recorded for this clonotype. The chain links TRBV7-2 to TRBJ2-5; possibly TRBD1 or TRBD2 for D (6 bases each). This CDR3 has 13 amino acids. Deletions cut 1 base from V and 8 bases from J, with 11 bases between. Germline loops: CDR1 SGHTA, CDR2 FQGNSA. The CDR3 sequence is CASSLEGGSTQYF. The DNA for the CDR3 is TGTGCCAGCAGCTTAGAGGGGGGCAGCACCCAGTACTTC.